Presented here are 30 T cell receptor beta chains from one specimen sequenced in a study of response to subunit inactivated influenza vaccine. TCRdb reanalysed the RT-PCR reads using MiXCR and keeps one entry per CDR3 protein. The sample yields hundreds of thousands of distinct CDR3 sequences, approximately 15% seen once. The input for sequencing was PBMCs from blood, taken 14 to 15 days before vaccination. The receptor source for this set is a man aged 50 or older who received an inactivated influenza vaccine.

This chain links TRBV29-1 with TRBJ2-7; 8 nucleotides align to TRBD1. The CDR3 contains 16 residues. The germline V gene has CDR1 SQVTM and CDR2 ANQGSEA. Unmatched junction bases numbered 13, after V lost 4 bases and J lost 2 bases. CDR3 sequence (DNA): TGCAGCGTTGGGGGGCGCGGGACAGGTTCCCCCTACGAGCAGTACTTC. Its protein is CSVGGRGTGSPYEQYF.

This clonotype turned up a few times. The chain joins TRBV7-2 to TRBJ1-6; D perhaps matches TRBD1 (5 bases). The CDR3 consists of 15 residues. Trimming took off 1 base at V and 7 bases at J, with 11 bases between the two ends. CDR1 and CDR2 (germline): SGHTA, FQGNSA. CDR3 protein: CASSLVSRGNSPLHF. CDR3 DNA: TGTGCCAGCAGCTTAGTGTCCCGGGGGAATTCACCCCTCCACTTT.

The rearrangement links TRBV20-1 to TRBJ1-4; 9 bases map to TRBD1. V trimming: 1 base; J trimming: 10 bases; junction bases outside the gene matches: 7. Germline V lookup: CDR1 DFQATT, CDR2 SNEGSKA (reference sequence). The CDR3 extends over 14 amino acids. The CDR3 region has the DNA TGCAGTGCTAGAGCGATGGGACAGGGCGTAAAACTGTTTTTT. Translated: CSARAMGQGVKLFF.

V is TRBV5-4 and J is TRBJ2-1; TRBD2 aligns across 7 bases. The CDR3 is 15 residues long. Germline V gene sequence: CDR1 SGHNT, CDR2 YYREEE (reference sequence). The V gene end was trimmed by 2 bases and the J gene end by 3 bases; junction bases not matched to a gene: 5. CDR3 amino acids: CASSFGPSGYNEQFF. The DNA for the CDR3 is TGTGCCAGCAGCTTTGGTCCTAGCGGCTACAATGAGCAGTTCTTC.

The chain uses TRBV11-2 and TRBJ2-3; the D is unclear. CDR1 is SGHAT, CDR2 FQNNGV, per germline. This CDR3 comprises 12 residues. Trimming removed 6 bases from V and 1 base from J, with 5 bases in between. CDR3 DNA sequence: TGTGCCAGCAGGGTGGGCACAGATACGCAGTATTTT. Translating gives CASRVGTDTQYF.

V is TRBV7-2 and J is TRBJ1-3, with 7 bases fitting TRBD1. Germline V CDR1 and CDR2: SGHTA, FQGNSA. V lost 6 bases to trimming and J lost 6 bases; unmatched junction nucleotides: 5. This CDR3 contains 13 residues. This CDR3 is CASRSGTVNTIYF. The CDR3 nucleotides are TGTGCCAGCAGATCCGGGACAGTAAACACCATATATTTT.

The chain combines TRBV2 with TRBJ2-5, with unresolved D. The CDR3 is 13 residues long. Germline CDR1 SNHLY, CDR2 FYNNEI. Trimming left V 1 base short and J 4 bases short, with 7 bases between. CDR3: CASSEGWGETQYF. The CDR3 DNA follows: TGTGCCAGCAGTGAAGGGTGGGGAGAGACCCAGTACTTC. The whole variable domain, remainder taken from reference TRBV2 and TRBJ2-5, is EPEVTQTPSHQVTQMGQEVILRCVPISNHLYFYWYRQILGQKVEFLVSFYNNEISEKSEIFDDQFSVERPDGSNFTLKIRSTKLEDSAMYFCASSEGWGETQYFGPGTRLLVL.

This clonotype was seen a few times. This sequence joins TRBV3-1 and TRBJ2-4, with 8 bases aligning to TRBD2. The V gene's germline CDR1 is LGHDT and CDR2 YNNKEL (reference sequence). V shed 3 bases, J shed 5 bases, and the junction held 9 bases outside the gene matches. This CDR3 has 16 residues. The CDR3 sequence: CASSQVLAGLQNIQYF. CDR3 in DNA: TGTGCCAGCAGCCAGGTCTTAGCGGGGTTACAAAACATTCAGTACTTC.

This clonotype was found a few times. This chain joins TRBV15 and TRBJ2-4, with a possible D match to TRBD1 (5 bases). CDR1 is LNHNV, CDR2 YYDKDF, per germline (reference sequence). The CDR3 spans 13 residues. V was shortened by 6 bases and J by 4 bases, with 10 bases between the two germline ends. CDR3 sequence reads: CATRPAGKNIQYF. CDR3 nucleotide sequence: TGTGCCACCAGGCCAGCAGGGAAAAACATTCAGTACTTC.

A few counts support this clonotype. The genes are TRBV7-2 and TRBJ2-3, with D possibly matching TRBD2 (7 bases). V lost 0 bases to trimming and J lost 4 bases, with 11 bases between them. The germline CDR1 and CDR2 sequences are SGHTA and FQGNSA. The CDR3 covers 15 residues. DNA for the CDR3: TGTGCCAGCAGCTTAGCGGGGGGGCCGGCAGATACGCAGTATTTT. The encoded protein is CASSLAGGPADTQYF.

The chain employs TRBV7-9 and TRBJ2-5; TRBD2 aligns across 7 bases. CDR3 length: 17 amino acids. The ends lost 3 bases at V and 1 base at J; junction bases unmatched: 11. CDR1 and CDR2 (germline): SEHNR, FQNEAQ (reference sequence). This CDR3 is CASSLRGLQRGQETQYF. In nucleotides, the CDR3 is TGTGCCAGCAGCTTGCGGGGCTTACAGCGGGGCCAAGAGACCCAGTACTTC. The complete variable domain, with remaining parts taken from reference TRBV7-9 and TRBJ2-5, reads DTGVSQNPRHKITKRGQNVTFRCDPISEHNRLYWYRQTLGQGPEFLTYFQNEAQLEKSRLLSDRFSAERPKGSFSTLEIQRTEQGDSAMYLCASSLRGLQRGQETQYFGPGTRLLVL.

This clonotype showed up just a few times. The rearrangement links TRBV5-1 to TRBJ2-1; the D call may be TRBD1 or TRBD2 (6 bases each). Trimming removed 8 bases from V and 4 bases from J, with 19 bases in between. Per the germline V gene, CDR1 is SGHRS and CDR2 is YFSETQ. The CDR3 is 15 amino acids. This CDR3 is CARRGESPFYNEQFF. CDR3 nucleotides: TGCGCCAGAAGGGGGGAGTCCCCATTTTACAATGAGCAGTTCTTC. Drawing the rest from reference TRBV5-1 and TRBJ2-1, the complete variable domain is KAGVTQTPRYLIKTRGQQVTLSCSPISGHRSVSWYQQTPGQGLQFLFEYFSETQRNKGNFPGRFSGRQFSNSRSEMNVSTLELGDSALYLCARRGESPFYNEQFFGPGTRLTVL.

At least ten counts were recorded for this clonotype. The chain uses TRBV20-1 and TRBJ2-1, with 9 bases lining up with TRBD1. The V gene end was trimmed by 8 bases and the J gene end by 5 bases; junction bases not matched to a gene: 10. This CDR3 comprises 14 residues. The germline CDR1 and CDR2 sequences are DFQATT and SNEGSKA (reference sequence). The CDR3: CSTPPGQGDNEQFF. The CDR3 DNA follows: TGCAGTACTCCTCCGGGACAGGGCGACAATGAGCAGTTCTTC.

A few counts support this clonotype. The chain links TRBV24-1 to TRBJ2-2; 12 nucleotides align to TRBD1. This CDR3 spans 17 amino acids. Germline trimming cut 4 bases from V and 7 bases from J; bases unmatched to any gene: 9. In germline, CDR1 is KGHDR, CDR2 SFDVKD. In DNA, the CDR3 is TGTGCCACCAGTGAGCCCGGGACAGGGGGCGTTGGCGGGGAGCTGTTTTTT. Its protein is CATSEPGTGGVGGELFF.

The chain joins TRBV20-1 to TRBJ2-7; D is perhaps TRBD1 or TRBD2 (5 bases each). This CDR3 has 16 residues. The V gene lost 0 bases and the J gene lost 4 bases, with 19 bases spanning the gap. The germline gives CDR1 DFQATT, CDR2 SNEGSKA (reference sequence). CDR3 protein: CSARDRFGAGLYEQYF. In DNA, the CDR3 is TGCAGTGCTAGAGATCGCTTTGGGGCGGGTCTGTACGAGCAGTACTTC.

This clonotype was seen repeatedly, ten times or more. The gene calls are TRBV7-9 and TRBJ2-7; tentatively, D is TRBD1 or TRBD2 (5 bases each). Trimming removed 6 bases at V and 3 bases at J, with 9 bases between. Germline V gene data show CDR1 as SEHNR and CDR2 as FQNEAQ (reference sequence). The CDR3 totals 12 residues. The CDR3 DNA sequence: TGTGCCAGCAGTCGAGGGGACTACGAGCAGTACTTC. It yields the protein CASSRGDYEQYF.

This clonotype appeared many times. The CDR3 bases are TGTGCCAGCAGCGGAGACCGTAGCTCCTACAATGAGCAGTTCTTC. It specifies CASSGDRSSYNEQFF. The rearrangement uses TRBV9 and TRBJ2-1; D not certain. Germline V lookup: CDR1 SGDLS, CDR2 YYNGEE. CDR3 length: 15 amino acids. V was cut by 3 bases and J by 0 bases, with 10 bases left in between.

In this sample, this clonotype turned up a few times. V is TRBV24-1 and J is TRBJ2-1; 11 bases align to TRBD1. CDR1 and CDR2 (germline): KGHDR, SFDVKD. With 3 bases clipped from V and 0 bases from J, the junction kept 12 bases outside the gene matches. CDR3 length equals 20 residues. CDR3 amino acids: CATSDPRTGGPSSSYNEQFF. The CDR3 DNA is TGTGCCACCAGTGATCCCCGGACAGGGGGCCCTTCGAGCTCCTACAATGAGCAGTTCTTC.

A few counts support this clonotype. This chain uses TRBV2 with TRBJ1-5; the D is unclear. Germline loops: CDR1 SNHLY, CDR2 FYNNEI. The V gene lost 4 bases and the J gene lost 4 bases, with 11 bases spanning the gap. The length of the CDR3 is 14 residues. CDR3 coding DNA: TGTGCCAGCAGTGCGATGGACGGAAATCAGCCCCAGCATTTT. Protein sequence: CASSAMDGNQPQHF. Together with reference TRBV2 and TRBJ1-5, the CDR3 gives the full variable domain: EPEVTQTPSHQVTQMGQEVILRCVPISNHLYFYWYRQILGQKVEFLVSFYNNEISEKSEIFDDQFSVERPDGSNFTLKIRSTKLEDSAMYFCASSAMDGNQPQHFGDGTRLSIL.

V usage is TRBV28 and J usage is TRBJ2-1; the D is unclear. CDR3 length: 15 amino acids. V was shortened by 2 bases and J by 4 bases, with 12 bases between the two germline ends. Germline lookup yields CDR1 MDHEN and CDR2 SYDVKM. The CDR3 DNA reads TGTGCCAGCAGTTTACGAGCCAGGTATTACAATGAGCAGTTCTTC. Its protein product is CASSLRARYYNEQFF.

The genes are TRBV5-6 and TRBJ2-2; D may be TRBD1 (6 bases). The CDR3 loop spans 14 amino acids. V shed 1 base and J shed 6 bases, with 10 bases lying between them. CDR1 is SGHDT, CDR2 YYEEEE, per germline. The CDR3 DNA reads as TGTGCCAGCAGCTTGTCGGCAGGGGCCGGGGAGCTGTTTTTT. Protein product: CASSLSAGAGELFF.

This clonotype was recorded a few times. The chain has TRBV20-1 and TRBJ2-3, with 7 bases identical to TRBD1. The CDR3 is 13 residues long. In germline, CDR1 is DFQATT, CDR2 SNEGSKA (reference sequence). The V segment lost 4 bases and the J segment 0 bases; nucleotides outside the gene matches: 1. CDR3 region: CSATGQSTDTQYF. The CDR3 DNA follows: TGCAGTGCTACGGGACAGAGCACAGATACGCAGTATTTT.

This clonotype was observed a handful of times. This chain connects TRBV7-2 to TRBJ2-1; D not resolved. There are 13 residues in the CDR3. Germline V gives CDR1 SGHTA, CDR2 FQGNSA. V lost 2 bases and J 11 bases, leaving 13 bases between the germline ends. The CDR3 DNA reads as TGTGCCAGCAGCTTAATTACGAGTCCTAAGCAGTTCTTC. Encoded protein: CASSLITSPKQFF.

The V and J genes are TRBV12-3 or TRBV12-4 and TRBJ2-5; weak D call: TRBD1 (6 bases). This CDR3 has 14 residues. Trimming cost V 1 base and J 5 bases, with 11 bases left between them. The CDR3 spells CASSLGQGPETQYF. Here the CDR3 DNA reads TGTGCCAGCAGTTTAGGCCAGGGGCCCGAGACCCAGTACTTC.

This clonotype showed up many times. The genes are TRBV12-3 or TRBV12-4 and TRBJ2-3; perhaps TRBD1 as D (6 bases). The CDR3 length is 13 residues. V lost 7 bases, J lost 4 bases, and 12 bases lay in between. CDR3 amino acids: CASIQGIPDTQYF. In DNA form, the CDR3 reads TGTGCCAGCATCCAGGGGATCCCAGATACGCAGTATTTT.

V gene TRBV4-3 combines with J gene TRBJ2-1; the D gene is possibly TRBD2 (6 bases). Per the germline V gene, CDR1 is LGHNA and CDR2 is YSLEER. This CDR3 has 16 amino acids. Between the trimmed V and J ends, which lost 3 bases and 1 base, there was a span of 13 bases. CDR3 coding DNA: TGCGCCAGCAGCCAGGGGACTTATACTTCCTACAATGAGCAGTTCTTC. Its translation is CASSQGTYTSYNEQFF.

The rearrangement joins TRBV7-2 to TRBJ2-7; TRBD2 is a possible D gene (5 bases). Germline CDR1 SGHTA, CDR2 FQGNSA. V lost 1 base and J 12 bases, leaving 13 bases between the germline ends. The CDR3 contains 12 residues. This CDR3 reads CASSLEVGKMYF. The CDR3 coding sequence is TGTGCCAGCAGCTTAGAGGTCGGGAAAATGTACTTC.

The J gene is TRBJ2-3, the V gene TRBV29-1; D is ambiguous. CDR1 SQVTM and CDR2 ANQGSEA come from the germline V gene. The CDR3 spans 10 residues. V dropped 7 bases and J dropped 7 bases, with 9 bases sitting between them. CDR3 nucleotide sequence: TGCAGCGGCATAGCCTATACGCAGTATTTT. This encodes CSGIAYTQYF.

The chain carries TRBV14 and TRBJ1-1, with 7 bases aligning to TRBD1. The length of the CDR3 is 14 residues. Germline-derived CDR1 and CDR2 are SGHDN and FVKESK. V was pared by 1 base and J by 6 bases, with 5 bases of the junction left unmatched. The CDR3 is CASSQVGDSPEAFF. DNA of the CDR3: TGTGCCAGCAGCCAAGTGGGGGACAGCCCTGAAGCTTTCTTT.

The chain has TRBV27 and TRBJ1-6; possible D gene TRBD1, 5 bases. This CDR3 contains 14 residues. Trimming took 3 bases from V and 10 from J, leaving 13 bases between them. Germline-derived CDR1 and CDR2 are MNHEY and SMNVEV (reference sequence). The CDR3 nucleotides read TGTGCCAGCAGTTTCGGGGCCTTATTCTCACCCCTCCACTTT. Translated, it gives CASSFGALFSPLHF.